This T cell receptor (beta chain) appears in the sequencing data of a study of blood T cell repertoires in COVID-19. The overall study: The study drew acute and convalescent COVID-19 samples from the United States, Italy and Spain. T cells, B-cell-depleted T cells, or PBMCs provided the cDNA or gDNA that served as material.

Per the original methods: Reference gene primer amplification yielded estimated nucleated cell counts. Some clones are missing from TCRdb's copy, which holds only in-frame ones; the method was immunoSEQ multiplex PCR. V and J calls plus clone size are reproduced from that table; the DNA served to infer D and trimming. The table has more than 200,000 clones, 84% seen once. This clonotype was obtained from a woman older than 75 with COVID-19, enrolled during active disease. Sequencing used peripheral blood.

CDR3 DNA sequence: TGTGCCAGCACTAACCCGGGCTACGAGCAGTACTTC. Encoded protein: CASTNPGYEQYF. The chain uses TRBV2 and TRBJ2-7; D is undetermined. Looked up from germline, CDR1 is SNHLY and CDR2 is FYNNEI. Trimming cost V 7 bases and J 3 bases, with 10 bases left between them. The CDR3 spans 12 residues.